This TCR beta chain derives from a study of response to subunit inactivated influenza vaccine. This clonotype was picked up a small number of times. Antigen unknown. Findings of the study overall: Every seasonal influenza vaccination brings in few new T cells, the authors suggested.

The CDR3 covers 13 residues. Germline CDR1 is SNHLY and CDR2 is FYNNEI. Trimming took off 6 bases at V and 5 bases at J, with 14 bases between the two ends. TCRdb re-derived calls from the RT-PCR reads in MiXCR, one entry per CDR3 protein. The sample carries 500,000 or so distinct CDR3 sequences, approximately 15% recorded once. Sequencing used CD4+ T cells sorted from PBMCs, obtained about 23 months after vaccination. This chain joins TRBV2 and TRBJ2-7, with a possible D match to TRBD1 (5 bases). This clonotype was obtained from a man in his fifties or sixties who received an inactivated influenza vaccine. This chain's CDR3 is CASSWLRVNEQYF. The CDR3 nucleotides read TGTGCCAGCAGCTGGCTCAGGGTGAACGAGCAGTACTTC.